The 5 T cell receptor beta chains listed next were all sequenced from one sample in a study of control samples from healthy donors and cancer patients. Produced via immunoSEQ multiplex PCR; TCRdb's table is partial and in-frame only. The table shows fewer than 90,000 clones, with approximately 87% occurring only once. The source material was blood. The receptors were sampled from a man aged 50 to 59 in good health.

The chain couples TRBV4-2 to TRBJ2-5, with D perhaps matching TRBD2 (6 bases). This CDR3 comprises 19 residues. V was trimmed by 0 bases and J by 2 bases, leaving 22 bases between them. Germline V lookup: CDR1 LGHNA, CDR2 YNFKEQ. The CDR3 region has the DNA TGTGCCAGCAGCCAAGATCTTTTAAGGGCAGCGGGTCGACAAGAGACCCAGTACTTC. It is translated as CASSQDLLRAAGRQETQYF.

This sequence joins TRBV10-3 and TRBJ1-5; no clear D. V was trimmed by 4 bases and J by 11 bases, leaving 15 bases between them. CDR1 ENHRY and CDR2 SYGVKD come from the germline V gene. CDR3 length: 13 amino acids. This chain's CDR3 is CAISGTLLRSQHF. The CDR3 nucleotides read TGTGCCATCAGTGGGACTCTTCTCAGGTCCCAGCATTTT.

This chain links TRBV6-5 with TRBJ1-6; 7 bases are a match to TRBD1. The CDR3 runs to 14 residues. CDR1 is MNHEY, CDR2 SVGAGI, per germline. J lost 10 bases, V lost 3 bases, and 6 bases had no gene match. CDR3 sequence reads: CASSYPRQGSPLHF. The CDR3 DNA follows: TGTGCCAGCAGTTATCCGCGACAGGGCTCACCCCTCCACTTT.

This sequence joins TRBV27 and TRBJ1-1, with D maybe TRBD1 (6 bases). Germline V gene lookup returns CDR1 MNHEY and CDR2 SMNVEV (reference sequence). Trimming took off 3 bases at V and 0 bases at J, with 11 bases between the two ends. The CDR3 totals 15 residues. The CDR3 bases are TGTGCCAGCAGTTTCAGGGGATTCATGAACACTGAAGCTTTCTTT. This gives the protein CASSFRGFMNTEAFF.

The chain recombines TRBV28 with TRBJ1-2; 7 positions agree with TRBD1. The V gene's germline CDR1 is MDHEN and CDR2 SYDVKM. The CDR3 spans 15 residues. V trimming: 1 base; J trimming: 11 bases; junction bases outside the gene matches: 13. CDR3 in DNA: TGTGCCAGCAGTTTATCCCTCCTACAGGGGAGGAGGTACACCTTC. Translated, it gives CASSLSLLQGRRYTF.